One and the same sample provided the 19 T cell receptor beta chains below, sequenced in a study of shared clonotypes between healthy human individuals. The method was immunoSEQ multiplex PCR; TCRdb's version includes in-frame clones alone and lacks a portion of them. The repertoire holds approximately 2.5 million clones, with 80% to 95% as singletons. Sequenced material: naive CD4+ T cells from PBMCs. Subset of the sample: CD45RA+ positively selected. These receptors originate from a man between 18 and 29 years old in good health. Some clones in this sample may be carry-over from other donors' samples.

The genes are TRBV6-5 and TRBJ2-2; D remains unclear. In germline, CDR1 is MNHEY, CDR2 SVGAGI. The CDR3 consists of 15 residues. V was shortened by 10 bases and J by 4 bases, with 19 bases between the two germline ends. CDR3 sequence (DNA): TGTGCCACCTCCTATGTGGGATTCGGCACCGGGGAGCTGTTTTTT. This codes for CATSYVGFGTGELFF.

This clone appeared a single time. V and J are TRBV6-5 and TRBJ2-7, with D perhaps matching TRBD2 (5 bases). V was trimmed by 6 bases and J by 11 bases, leaving 23 bases between them. The V gene's germline CDR1 is MNHEY and CDR2 SVGAGI. The CDR3 is made up of 14 amino acids. CDR3 coding DNA: TGTGCCAGCAGCCCTCCGACTACACCGGGCCTCGAGTACTTC. It yields the protein CASSPPTTPGLEYF.

This clone was picked up one time. This chain links TRBV28 with TRBJ1-2; D is perhaps TRBD1 (5 bases). V dropped 7 bases and J dropped 4 bases, with 13 bases sitting between them. The CDR3 has 13 residues. From germline, CDR1 is MDHEN and CDR2 SYDVKM. CDR3 residues: CASTRGSRYGYTF. CDR3 nucleotides: TGTGCCAGCACCCGGGGCTCTCGCTATGGCTACACCTTC.

Worth noting for this clone: Other DNA sequences in this specimen translate into the identical CDR3. The V and J genes are TRBV9 and TRBJ2-3; D is undetermined. Germline CDR1 is SGDLS and CDR2 is YYNGEE. Between the trimmed V and J ends, which lost 0 bases and 2 bases, there was a span of 4 bases. This CDR3 comprises 13 residues. CDR3 residues: CASSVVLTDTQYF. The CDR3, as DNA: TGTGCCAGCAGCGTAGTTCTCACAGATACGCAGTATTTT. Complete variable domain (other parts from reference TRBV9 and TRBJ2-3): DSGVTQTPKHLITATGQRVTLRCSPRSGDLSVYWYQQSLDQGLQFLIQYYNGEERAKGNILERFSAQQFPDLHSELNLSSLELGDSALYFCASSVVLTDTQYFGPGTRLTVL.

V is TRBV15 and J is TRBJ1-3; 7 bases line up with TRBD1. Germline V gene lookup returns CDR1 LNHNV and CDR2 YYDKDF (reference sequence). The CDR3 is 15 amino acids. Trimming cost V 2 bases and J 4 bases; bases outside gene matches: 5. CDR3 in DNA: TGTGCCACCAGCAGAAGACAGGGCGACGGAAACACCATATATTTT. This translates into CATSRRQGDGNTIYF.

V usage is TRBV2 and J usage is TRBJ1-6, with TRBD1 as a possible D gene (5 bases). V gave up 3 bases and J gave up 9 bases, with 21 bases separating them. Germline assignment: CDR1 SNHLY and CDR2 FYNNEI. CDR3 length: 17 residues. The CDR3 bases are TGTGCCAGCAGTGAGACCGGGACTCCATCGGTGGGTTCACCCCTCCACTTT. Translation gives CASSETGTPSVGSPLHF.

The chain is built from TRBV2 and TRBJ2-7; D is tentatively TRBD1 or TRBD2 (5 bases each). Trimming shortened V by 2 bases and J by 4 bases, and 12 bases separated the two germline ends. The germline V gene has CDR1 SNHLY and CDR2 FYNNEI. The CDR3 loop spans 14 amino acids. CDR3 sequence (DNA): TGTGCCAGCAGTGAACAGGGACCTTTATACGAGCAGTACTTC. It translates to CASSEQGPLYEQYF.

This chain connects TRBV4-1 to TRBJ2-2; 11 bases agree with TRBD2. The CDR3 loop spans 18 amino acids. V gave up 4 bases and J gave up 2 bases; unmatched junction bases: 9. CDR1 MGHRA and CDR2 YSYEKL come from the germline V gene. The CDR3 protein is CASSLDTSGSTNTGELFF. The CDR3 DNA follows: TGCGCCAGCAGCCTGGATACTAGCGGGAGTACCAACACCGGGGAGCTGTTTTTT.

The chain combines TRBV29-1 with TRBJ1-2, with D possibly matching TRBD1 (5 bases). The germline gives CDR1 SQVTM, CDR2 ANQGSEA. This CDR3 has 12 amino acids. Trimming pared 6 bases from V and 0 bases from J, leaving 8 bases between. CDR3 loop: CSVDSTNYGYTF. As DNA, the CDR3 is TGCAGCGTCGACAGCACTAACTATGGCTACACCTTC.

A note on this clone: The sample has other DNA sequences that encode this CDR3 too. CDR3 loop: CASSPGGEKLFF. The CDR3 DNA is TGTGCCAGCAGCCCTGGGGGCGAAAAACTGTTTTTT. This rearrangement joins TRBV7-9 to TRBJ1-4; the D gene is possibly TRBD1 (6 bases). The V gene's germline CDR1 is SEHNR and CDR2 FQNEAQ (reference sequence). Trimming cost V 5 bases and J 8 bases, with 9 bases left between them. The length of the CDR3 is 12 residues.

The chain employs TRBV27 and TRBJ2-7; 7 bases are shared with TRBD1. The junction had 16 bases not matched to a gene; V was cut back by 2 bases and J by 6 bases. The CDR3 extends over 17 amino acids. The germline V gene has CDR1 MNHEY and CDR2 SMNVEV (reference sequence). CDR3 amino acids: CASSLGEGAYSRGEQYF. The CDR3 region has the DNA TGTGCCAGCAGTTTAGGCGAGGGGGCTTACTCCCGGGGCGAGCAGTACTTC.

The chain uses TRBV9 and TRBJ2-7, with D unclear. Trimming took 3 bases from V and 0 from J, leaving 10 bases between them. Germline CDR1 is SGDLS and CDR2 is YYNGEE. This CDR3 contains 14 residues. The CDR3 reads CASSETGLSYEQYF. In DNA form, the CDR3 reads TGTGCCAGCAGCGAAACGGGCCTCTCCTACGAGCAGTACTTC. The complete variable domain, with remaining parts taken from reference TRBV9 and TRBJ2-7, reads DSGVTQTPKHLITATGQRVTLRCSPRSGDLSVYWYQQSLDQGLQFLIQYYNGEERAKGNILERFSAQQFPDLHSELNLSSLELGDSALYFCASSETGLSYEQYFGPGTRLTVT.

The chain uses TRBV5-1 and TRBJ2-7; D gene unclear. The germline V gene encodes CDR1 SGHRS and CDR2 YFSETQ. V lost 0 bases and J lost 8, with 18 bases in between. The length of the CDR3 is 15 residues. The CDR3 loop reads CASSLEQSTSTQQYF. CDR3 in DNA: TGCGCCAGCAGCTTGGAGCAGTCCACGAGCACCCAGCAGTACTTC.

The gene calls are TRBV28 and TRBJ2-1, with 13 bases lining up with TRBD2. The CDR3 sequence is 19 residues long. In germline, CDR1 is MDHEN, CDR2 SYDVKM. V dropped 3 bases and J dropped 4; count of bases not matched to a gene: 12. This CDR3 is CASSFTSGRGPTLYNEQFF. The DNA of the CDR3 is TGTGCCAGCAGTTTTACTAGCGGGAGGGGACCGACACTTTACAATGAGCAGTTCTTC.

The gene calls are TRBV7-2 and TRBJ2-7, with D possibly TRBD2 on 6 matching bases. This CDR3 region has 13 residues. Germline V gives CDR1 SGHTA, CDR2 FQGNSA. Trimming took off 3 bases at V and 3 bases at J, with 9 bases between the two ends. The CDR3 is CASSLETSYEQYF. The CDR3 DNA reads as TGTGCCAGCAGCTTGGAGACTAGCTACGAGCAGTACTTC.

This clone showed up just a few times. The chain combines TRBV7-2 with TRBJ1-5; D is perhaps TRBD1 (6 bases). In germline, CDR1 is SGHTA, CDR2 FQGNSA. V was cut by 1 base and J by 5 bases, with 12 bases left in between. This CDR3 comprises 15 residues. The DNA for the CDR3 is TGTGCCAGCAGCTTAGGAGGTTCAGGGGATCAGCCCCAGCATTTT. Its translation: CASSLGGSGDQPQHF. Looking up the rest from reference TRBV7-2 and TRBJ1-5 gives the full variable domain: GAGVSQSPSNKVTEKGKDVELRCDPISGHTALYWYRQSLGQGLEFLIYFQGNSAPDKSGLPSDRFSAERTGGSVSTLTIQRTQQEDSAVYLCASSLGGSGDQPQHFGDGTRLSIL.

The CDR3: CASSQDVNPSYEQYF. The DNA of the CDR3 is TGCGCCAGCAGCCAAGATGTTAACCCTTCCTACGAGCAGTACTTC. The V gene is TRBV4-3, the J gene TRBJ2-7; the D is unclear. CDR3 length equals 15 residues. Per the germline V gene, CDR1 is LGHNA and CDR2 is YSLEER. V was trimmed by 0 bases and J by 1 base, leaving 10 bases between them.

The chain uses TRBV28 and TRBJ2-2, with TRBD1 matching 8 bases. With V trimmed by 4 bases and J by 7 bases, 5 bases remained unmatched. CDR3 length equals 14 residues. Germline V gene data show CDR1 as MDHEN and CDR2 as SYDVKM. CDR3 sequence reads: CASSSTGVNGELFF. The CDR3 nucleotides are TGTGCCAGCAGTTCGACAGGGGTTAACGGGGAGCTGTTTTTT.

The V gene is TRBV19, the J gene TRBJ2-5; possibly TRBD2 for D (6 bases). Germline CDR1 reads LNHDA; CDR2 reads SQIVND (reference sequence). Trimming stripped 7 bases from V and 5 bases from J, with 14 bases between. The CDR3 covers 13 residues. The CDR3 protein is CASMGGDVETQYF. The CDR3, as DNA: TGTGCCAGTATGGGGGGAGACGTCGAGACCCAGTACTTC.